The following is a T cell receptor (beta chain) sequence with its context. Its target is not known. The method was immunoSEQ multiplex PCR; TCRdb's version includes in-frame clones alone and lacks a portion of them. The sample carries about 72,000 clones, around 77% recorded once. V was pared by 0 bases and J by 0 bases, with 10 bases between. The V gene's germline CDR1 is MGHRA and CDR2 YSYEKL. The CDR3 consists of 16 residues. Cells that had been cultured for approximately eleven days were the source of isolated CD4+ T cells. This sample is drawn from a study of vaccination effects on CD4 cells after COVID-19. Whole-study results and caveats: Sampling in the study covered few convalescent patients and included no early post-infection timepoints.

The TCR was taken from a human donor who received a COVID-19 vaccine. Sequences were derived from CD4+ T cells from PBMCs cultured without peptide, sampled before COVID-19 vaccination. This chain joins TRBV4-1 and TRBJ2-3; no clear D gene. As DNA, the CDR3 is TGCGCCAGCAGCCAAGATGCAACGGGCAGCACAGATACGCAGTATTTT. Translation: CASSQDATGSTDTQYF.